The 5 T cell receptor beta chains below were found in one sample sequenced in a study of shared clonotypes between healthy human individuals. Using immunoSEQ multiplex PCR, the repertoire was profiled, and TCRdb retains in-frame clones only, with some absent. The top ten clones hold about 0.45% of a sample with about 1.5 million clones, 95% to 99% of them seen once. The sample comprised naive CD4+ T cells sorted from blood. Described subset: CD45RA+ positively selected. These receptors all come from a man aged 25 to 40 in good health.

V gene TRBV9 combines with J gene TRBJ1-5; D remains unclear. Germline V gene lookup returns CDR1 SGDLS and CDR2 YYNGEE. CDR3 length: 23 residues. Trimming removed 1 base from V and 0 bases from J, with 32 bases in between. In DNA form, the CDR3 reads TGTGCCAGCAGCGTAAGCGGCAAGGATCGGGATTTCGGTATGCACAATAGCAATCAGCCCCAGCATTTT. This encodes CASSVSGKDRDFGMHNSNQPQHF.

Worth noting for this clone: The same CDR3 is also encoded by other DNA sequences in this sample. The chain links TRBV5-4 to TRBJ1-1, with 7 bases aligning to TRBD1. The V gene end was trimmed by 0 bases and the J gene end by 2 bases; junction bases not matched to a gene: 1. Germline CDR1 reads SGHNT; CDR2 reads YYREEE (reference sequence). The CDR3 is 14 amino acids. The chain's CDR3 is CASSLDRGNTEAFF. In nucleotides, the CDR3 is TGTGCCAGCAGCTTGGACAGGGGAAACACTGAAGCTTTCTTT.

The chain couples TRBV2 to TRBJ1-4; no clear D. V lost 5 bases and J lost 8, with 9 bases in between. CDR3 size: 12 residues. The germline gives CDR1 SNHLY, CDR2 FYNNEI. CDR3 residues: CASSRLEEKLFF. CDR3 bases: TGTGCCAGCAGTCGACTTGAAGAAAAACTGTTTTTT.

This clone was seen a single time. V and J are TRBV11-2 and TRBJ2-2, with TRBD2 matching over 7 bases. The CDR3 spans 15 residues. The germline V gene has CDR1 SGHAT and CDR2 FQNNGV. After removal of 1 base from V and 10 bases from J, the junction contained 9 bases not matched to a gene. CDR3 amino acids: CASSLVGSGGEELFF. CDR3 sequence (DNA): TGTGCCAGCAGCTTAGTGGGCAGTGGGGGGGAGGAGCTGTTTTTT.

The rearrangement uses TRBV7-3 and TRBJ1-1; TRBD1 agrees at 7 bases. This CDR3 has 13 residues. Looked up from germline, CDR1 is SGHTA and CDR2 is FQGTGA. The V gene end was trimmed by 2 bases and the J gene end by 13 bases; junction bases not matched to a gene: 10. This CDR3 reads CASSLYQGVSVFF. The CDR3 DNA follows: TGTGCCAGCAGCTTATACCAGGGGGTCTCGGTTTTCTTT.